Shown below are 30 T cell receptor beta chains from a single sample sequenced in a study of cytomegalovirus exposure and HLA in healthy donors. 13 Jbeta primers and 60 Vbeta primers were used for the PCR. Here immunoSEQ multiplex PCR was the method, and the copy in TCRdb shows in-frame clones only, minus some. Across 53,000 or so clones, the top ten clones capture approximately 6.6% of the sample. The sample consisted of PBMCs. The receptors derive from a male donor in good health and CMV-seropositive.

The chain uses TRBV11-2 and TRBJ2-2, with D possibly matching TRBD1 (6 bases). Germline CDR1 reads SGHAT; CDR2 reads FQNNGV. The CDR3 covers 16 residues. V gave up 6 bases and J gave up 5 bases, with 19 bases separating them. The CDR3 DNA is TGTGCCAGCAGTCTGCCGGTACAGGGTATTACCGGGGAGCTGTTTTTT. Its translation: CASSLPVQGITGELFF.

V gene TRBV7-9 combines with J gene TRBJ2-3; D is possibly TRBD2 (5 bases). V gave up 2 bases and J gave up 6 bases, with 18 bases separating them. CDR1 is SEHNR and CDR2 is FQNEAQ in the germline V gene (reference sequence). This CDR3 has 16 residues. The CDR3 coding sequence is TGTGCCAGCAGCTTATGGGGTCTACAAGTAGCGGATACGCAGTATTTT. It yields the protein CASSLWGLQVADTQYF.

This rearrangement joins TRBV19 to TRBJ2-1, with unresolved D. The CDR3 has 13 amino acids. Germline loops: CDR1 LNHDA, CDR2 SQIVND (reference sequence). V lost 11 bases and J lost 0, with 11 bases in between. The CDR3 loop reads CASSWLSYNEQFF. The CDR3 DNA sequence: TGTGCCTCAAGTTGGCTCTCCTACAATGAGCAGTTCTTC.

V is TRBV7-3 and J is TRBJ2-1; 15 positions match TRBD2. V gave up 1 base and J gave up 6 bases; unmatched junction bases: 7. CDR3 length: 18 amino acids. CDR1 is SGHTA and CDR2 is FQGTGA in the germline V gene. The CDR3 DNA follows: TGTGCCAGCAGCTTAATGGCCGGACTAGCGGGGGGGGCCAATGAGCAGTTCTTC. This sequence encodes CASSLMAGLAGGANEQFF.

This sequence joins TRBV7-9 and TRBJ1-6; D is perhaps TRBD1 (5 bases). V gave up 6 bases and J gave up 8 bases, with 14 bases separating them. The CDR3 is 14 residues long. Germline-derived CDR1 and CDR2 are SEHNR and FQNEAQ (reference sequence). The DNA for the CDR3 is TGTGCCAGCAGAAACGACAGTCTGGATTCACCCCTCCACTTT. Translation gives CASRNDSLDSPLHF.

Details on this clone: The sample holds other DNA sequences that translate to the same CDR3. This chain links TRBV7-8 with TRBJ1-6; D is perhaps TRBD1 (5 bases). Germline V gene lookup returns CDR1 SGHVS and CDR2 FQNEAQ. V was clipped by 1 base and J by 7 bases, with 17 bases between them. The CDR3 runs to 17 residues. The CDR3 coding sequence is TGTGCCAGCAGCTTAGGACTAGGCGGGACGGCCAATTCACCCCTCCACTTT. This encodes CASSLGLGGTANSPLHF.

This chain joins TRBV10-3 and TRBJ1-1; 8 bases fit TRBD1. The length of the CDR3 is 16 residues. CDR1 ENHRY and CDR2 SYGVKD come from the germline V gene. The V gene end was trimmed by 10 bases and the J gene end by 2 bases; junction bases not matched to a gene: 15. The DNA for the CDR3 is TGTGCCACCAGCGGGCCCCGGGACAGGCCAAACACTGAAGCTTTCTTT. Protein sequence: CATSGPRDRPNTEAFF.

The rearrangement joins TRBV30 to TRBJ1-1; D remains ambiguous. Germline CDR1 reads GTSNPN; CDR2 reads SVGIG (reference sequence). V was clipped by 5 bases and J by 10 bases, with 20 bases between them. There are 13 residues in the CDR3. CDR3 sequence: CAWVRLGSNGAFF. CDR3 nucleotide sequence: TGTGCCTGGGTAAGGCTAGGCTCGAATGGAGCTTTCTTT.

This sequence joins TRBV9 and TRBJ2-1; 10 nucleotides line up with TRBD2. CDR1 and CDR2 from the germline V gene are SGDLS and YYNGEE. This CDR3 region has 15 residues. Losses at the gene ends were 3 bases for V and 2 bases for J; bases not matched to a gene: 2. CDR3 sequence reads: CASSESGGAYNEQFF. CDR3 bases: TGTGCCAGCAGCGAAAGCGGGGGGGCCTACAATGAGCAGTTCTTC.

The chain joins TRBV6-5 to TRBJ1-1; the D gene is possibly TRBD1 (5 bases). V lost 6 bases, J lost 0 bases, and 11 bases lay in between. Per the germline V gene, CDR1 is MNHEY and CDR2 is SVGAGI. This CDR3 spans 14 amino acids. CDR3 region: CASRMGGVNTEAFF. The CDR3 DNA is TGTGCCAGCAGGATGGGGGGGGTGAACACTGAAGCTTTCTTT.

The rearrangement joins TRBV19 to TRBJ2-6; no reliable D call. CDR1 and CDR2 from the germline V gene are LNHDA and SQIVND (reference sequence). The CDR3 runs to 17 residues. V was cut by 3 bases and J by 0 bases, with 12 bases left in between. The chain's CDR3 is CASSILQTNSGANVLTF. As DNA, the CDR3 is TGTGCCAGTAGTATCCTACAGACAAACTCTGGGGCCAACGTCCTGACTTTC.

This rearrangement joins TRBV11-2 to TRBJ2-1; 13 bases are a match to TRBD2. CDR3 size: 18 residues. The germline V gene has CDR1 SGHAT and CDR2 FQNNGV. Germline trimming cut 5 bases from V and 3 bases from J; bases unmatched to any gene: 10. The CDR3 region is CASSRWTSGGPGYNEQFF. The CDR3 DNA follows: TGTGCCAGCAGCCGATGGACTAGCGGGGGTCCGGGCTACAATGAGCAGTTCTTC. Full variable domain (remainder filled in from reference TRBV11-2 and TRBJ2-1): EAGVAQSPRYKIIEKRQSVAFWCNPISGHATLYWYQQILGQGPKLLIQFQNNGVVDDSQLPKDRFSAERLKGVDSTLKIQPAKLEDSAVYLCASSRWTSGGPGYNEQFFGPGTRLTVL.

CDR3 loop: CASSPLPGDWTNEKLFF. CDR3 nucleotides: TGTGCCAGTAGTCCCCTACCAGGGGATTGGACTAATGAAAAACTGTTTTTT. The chain carries TRBV19 and TRBJ1-4; D may be TRBD1 (6 bases). CDR3 length: 17 residues. V was shortened by 5 bases and J by 2 bases, with 18 bases between the two germline ends. CDR1 LNHDA and CDR2 SQIVND come from the germline V gene (reference sequence).

The DNA of the CDR3 is TGTGCCAGCACTCCCCAATACGAGCAGTACTTC. Its translation is CASTPQYEQYF. This chain connects TRBV7-9 to TRBJ2-5; the D is unclear. The end of the DNA aligns better with TRBJ2-7, so the J call may be wrong. Germline CDR1 reads SEHNR; CDR2 reads FQNEAQ (reference sequence). This CDR3 contains 11 residues.

As concerns this clone: An end of the junction does not agree with germline; a read error may underlie this. The rearrangement uses TRBV29-1 and TRBJ1-2; possibly TRBD1 for D (6 bases). This CDR3 contains 14 residues. CDR1 SQVTM and CDR2 ANQGSEA come from the germline V gene. The CDR3 DNA reads as TGCAGCGTGGAAGGACAGTCCCAAAGCTATGGCTACACCTTC. It is translated as CSVEGQSQSYGYTF.

This chain joins TRBV30 and TRBJ1-4; D may be TRBD1 (5 bases). This CDR3 comprises 17 residues. The germline gives CDR1 GTSNPN, CDR2 SVGIG (reference sequence). V lost 8 bases, J lost 7 bases, and 29 bases lay in between. As DNA, the CDR3 is TGTGCCACCGGTGCGGTCTTGACCGGGGGGGAGGGTGAAAAACTGTTTTTT. As protein: CATGAVLTGGEGEKLFF.

The chain joins TRBV7-2 to TRBJ2-7; 9 bases align to TRBD1. CDR3 length: 14 residues. J was trimmed by 6 bases and V by 1 base; bases with no gene match: 4. CDR1 and CDR2 from the germline V gene are SGHTA and FQGNSA. CDR3 loop: CASSLDRGQGEQYF. CDR3 coding DNA: TGTGCCAGCAGCTTAGACAGGGGGCAAGGCGAGCAGTACTTC.

CDR3 in amino acids: CASSDTGVTFTLHF. In DNA form, the CDR3 reads TGTGCCAGCAGTGACACAGGGGTAACCTTCACCCTCCACTTT. This rearrangement joins TRBV2 to TRBJ1-6; TRBD1 agrees at 7 bases. The CDR3 has 14 amino acids. With 3 bases clipped from V and 14 bases from J, the junction kept 10 bases outside the gene matches. CDR1 SNHLY and CDR2 FYNNEI come from the germline V gene.

This chain uses TRBV28 with TRBJ2-6; TRBD1 aligns across 7 bases. Germline V gives CDR1 MDHEN, CDR2 SYDVKM. The CDR3 contains 19 residues. The V and J ends lost 7 bases and 1 base, in that order; junction bases with no gene match: 16. CDR3 nucleotides: TGTGCCAGCACCCACCGACAGGGACCCAAGAAGTCTGGGGCCAACGTCCTGACTTTC. Residues: CASTHRQGPKKSGANVLTF.

This sequence joins TRBV7-6 and TRBJ1-6; 9 nucleotides line up with TRBD1. Trimming took 4 bases from V and 5 from J; bases not matched to a gene: 6. The CDR3 runs to 16 residues. In germline, CDR1 is SGHVS, CDR2 FNYEAQ. This CDR3 is CASSSPGQGHNSPLHF. CDR3 DNA: TGTGCCAGCAGCTCCCCGGGACAGGGTCATAATTCACCCCTCCACTTT.

CDR3 sequence: CASSDVLLAGLSDTQYF. CDR3 DNA: TGTGCCAGCAGTGATGTTCTATTAGCGGGGTTGTCAGATACGCAGTATTTT. V usage is TRBV2 and J usage is TRBJ2-3, with 8 bases aligning to TRBD2. Germline loops: CDR1 SNHLY, CDR2 FYNNEI. The trim removed 3 bases at V and 4 bases at J, leaving 12 bases unmatched. The CDR3 is 17 residues long.

The chain carries TRBV6-6 and TRBJ2-7; TRBD2 matches at 7 bases. Per the germline V gene, CDR1 is MNHNY and CDR2 is SVGAGI (reference sequence). J was trimmed by 3 bases and V by 10 bases; bases with no gene match: 6. The length of the CDR3 is 12 residues. DNA of the CDR3: TGTGCCACTCGGGGGGTAGGCTACGAGCAGTACTTC. Residues: CATRGVGYEQYF.

V is TRBV15 and J is TRBJ1-4; the match to TRBD1 covers 9 bases. Germline CDR1 is LNHNV and CDR2 is YYDKDF (reference sequence). This CDR3 is built from 16 residues. Germline trimming cut 0 bases from V and 10 bases from J; bases unmatched to any gene: 9. For the CDR3, the DNA is TGTGCCACCAGCAGAGATCCGGGACAGGGTCCGGGAAAACTGTTTTTT. Protein sequence: CATSRDPGQGPGKLFF. Variable domain in full (rest from reference TRBV15 and TRBJ1-4): DAMVIQNPRYQVTQFGKPVTLSCSQTLNHNVMYWYQQKSSQAPKLLFHYYDKDFNNEADTPDNFQSRRPNTSFCFLDIRSPGLGDTAMYLCATSRDPGQGPGKLFFGSGTQLSVL.

The V call is TRBV11-2, the J call TRBJ2-1; TRBD2 agrees at 13 bases. V gave up 5 bases and J gave up 13 bases; unmatched junction bases: 14. Germline V lookup: CDR1 SGHAT, CDR2 FQNNGV. This CDR3 is 16 amino acids long. CDR3 protein: CASSVGLAGALLDQFF. CDR3 in DNA: TGTGCCAGCAGCGTCGGACTAGCGGGGGCCCTCCTTGATCAGTTCTTC.

The rearrangement uses TRBV5-1 and TRBJ1-3; 10 bases line up with TRBD1. The V segment lost 1 base and the J segment 4 bases; nucleotides outside the gene matches: 8. Germline-derived CDR1 and CDR2 are SGHRS and YFSETQ. The CDR3 covers 17 residues. The DNA of the CDR3 is TGCGCCAGCAGCTTGTCCCCACCGGGACAGGGGGGAAACACCATATATTTT. Amino acids: CASSLSPPGQGGNTIYF.

V gene TRBV13 combines with J gene TRBJ1-1, with D perhaps TRBD1 (5 bases). Trimming shortened V by 4 bases and J by 6 bases, and 12 bases separated the two germline ends. Germline V lookup: CDR1 PRHDT, CDR2 FYEKMQ (reference sequence). The length of the CDR3 is 13 residues. As DNA, the CDR3 is TGTGCCAGCAGCTCTAATTGGGGGGCTGAAGCTTTCTTT. Residues: CASSSNWGAEAFF.

The gene calls are TRBV5-6 and TRBJ2-7; D is undetermined. V was cut by 0 bases and J by 2 bases, with 9 bases left in between. CDR1 and CDR2 from the germline V gene are SGHDT and YYEEEE. The CDR3 sequence is 14 residues long. The DNA for the CDR3 is TGTGCCAGCAGCTTGGTCCCAGGTACCTACGAGCAGTACTTC. It codes for CASSLVPGTYEQYF.

The V and J genes are TRBV7-2 and TRBJ2-1; TRBD1 matches 9 bases. V trimming: 5 bases; J trimming: 6 bases; junction bases outside the gene matches: 11. The CDR3 sequence is 16 residues long. Germline V gene sequence: CDR1 SGHTA, CDR2 FQGNSA. The CDR3 loop is CASSNRDRELPNEQFF. Written as DNA, the CDR3 is TGTGCCAGCAGCAACCGGGACAGGGAGCTTCCCAATGAGCAGTTCTTC.

The V call is TRBV6-5, the J call TRBJ1-5; D unclear. CDR1 MNHEY and CDR2 SVGAGI come from the germline V gene. CDR3 length equals 12 residues. V lost 5 bases, J lost 6 bases, and 8 bases lay in between. CDR3 DNA: TGTGCCAGCAGTACGGGTGGTCAGCCCCAGCATTTT. Translating gives CASSTGGQPQHF.

The chain joins TRBV19 to TRBJ1-1; D remains ambiguous. CDR3 length equals 11 residues. V lost 3 bases and J lost 8, with 7 bases in between. The V gene's germline CDR1 is LNHDA and CDR2 SQIVND (reference sequence). The CDR3 region is CASSIGQEAFF. CDR3 bases: TGTGCCAGTAGTATTGGGCAGGAAGCTTTCTTT.